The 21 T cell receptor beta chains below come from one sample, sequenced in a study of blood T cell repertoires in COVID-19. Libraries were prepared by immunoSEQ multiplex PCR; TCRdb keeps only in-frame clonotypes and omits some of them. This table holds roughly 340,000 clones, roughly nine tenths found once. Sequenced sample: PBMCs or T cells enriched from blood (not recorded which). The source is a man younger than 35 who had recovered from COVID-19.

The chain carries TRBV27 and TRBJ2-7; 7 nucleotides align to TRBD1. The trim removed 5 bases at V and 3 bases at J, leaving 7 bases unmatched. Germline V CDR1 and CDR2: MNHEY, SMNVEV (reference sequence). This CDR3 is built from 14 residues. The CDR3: CASSKTGDGYEQYF. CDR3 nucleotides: TGTGCCAGCAGTAAAACAGGGGACGGCTACGAGCAGTACTTC.

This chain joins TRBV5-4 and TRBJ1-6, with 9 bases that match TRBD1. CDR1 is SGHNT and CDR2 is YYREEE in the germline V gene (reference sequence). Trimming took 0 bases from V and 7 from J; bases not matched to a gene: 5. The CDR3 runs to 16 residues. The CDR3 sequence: CASSLGRDRVNSPLHF. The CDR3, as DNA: TGTGCCAGCAGCTTGGGCCGGGACAGGGTGAATTCACCCCTCCACTTT.

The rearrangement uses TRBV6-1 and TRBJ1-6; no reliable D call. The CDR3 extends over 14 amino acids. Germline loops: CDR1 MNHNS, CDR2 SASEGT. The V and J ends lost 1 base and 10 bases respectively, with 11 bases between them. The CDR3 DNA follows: TGTGCCAGCAGTGAAGAGGCTGACTACTCACCCCTCCACTTT. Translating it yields CASSEEADYSPLHF.

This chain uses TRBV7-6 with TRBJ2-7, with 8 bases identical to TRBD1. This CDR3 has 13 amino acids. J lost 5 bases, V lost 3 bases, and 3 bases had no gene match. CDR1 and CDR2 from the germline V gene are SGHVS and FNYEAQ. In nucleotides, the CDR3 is TGTGCCAGCAGCTTGGACAGGGCGGACGAGCAGTACTTC. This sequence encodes CASSLDRADEQYF. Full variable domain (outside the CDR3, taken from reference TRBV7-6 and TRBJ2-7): GAGVSQSPRYKVTKRGQDVALRCDPISGHVSLYWYRQALGQGPEFLTYFNYEAQQDKSGLPNDRFSAERPEGSISTLTIQRTEQRDSAMYRCASSLDRADEQYFGPGTRLTVT.

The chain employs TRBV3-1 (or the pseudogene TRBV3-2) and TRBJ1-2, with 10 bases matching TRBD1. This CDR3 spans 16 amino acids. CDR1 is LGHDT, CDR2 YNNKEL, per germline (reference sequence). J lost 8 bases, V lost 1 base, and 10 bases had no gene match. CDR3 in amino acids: CASSQGWDRGGWGYTF. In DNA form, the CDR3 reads TGTGCCAGCAGCCAAGGGTGGGACAGGGGTGGCTGGGGCTACACCTTC.

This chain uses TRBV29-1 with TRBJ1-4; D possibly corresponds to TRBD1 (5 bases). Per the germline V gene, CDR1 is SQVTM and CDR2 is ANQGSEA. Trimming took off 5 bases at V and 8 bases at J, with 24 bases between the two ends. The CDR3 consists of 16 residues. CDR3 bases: TGCAGCGTTAATCGCCACCGTTATGACAGTGAAGAAAAACTGTTTTTT. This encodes CSVNRHRYDSEEKLFF.

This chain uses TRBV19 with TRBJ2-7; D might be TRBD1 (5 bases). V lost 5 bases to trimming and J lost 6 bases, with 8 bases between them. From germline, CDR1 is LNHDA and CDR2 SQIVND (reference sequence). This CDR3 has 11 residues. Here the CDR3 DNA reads TGTGCCAGTAGTTCAGGGCGCGAGCAGTACTTC. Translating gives CASSSGREQYF. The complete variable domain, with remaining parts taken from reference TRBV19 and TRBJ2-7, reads DGGITQSPKYLFRKEGQNVTLSCEQNLNHDAMYWYRQDPGQGLRLIYYSQIVNDFQKGDIAEGYSVSREKKESFPLTVTSAQKNPTAFYLCASSSGREQYFGPGTRLTVT.

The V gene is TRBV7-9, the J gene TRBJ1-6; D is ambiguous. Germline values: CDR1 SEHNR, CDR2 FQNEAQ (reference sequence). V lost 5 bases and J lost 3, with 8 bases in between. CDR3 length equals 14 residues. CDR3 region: CASSPGIYNSPLHF. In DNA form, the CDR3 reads TGTGCCAGCAGCCCCGGTATCTATAATTCACCCCTCCACTTT.

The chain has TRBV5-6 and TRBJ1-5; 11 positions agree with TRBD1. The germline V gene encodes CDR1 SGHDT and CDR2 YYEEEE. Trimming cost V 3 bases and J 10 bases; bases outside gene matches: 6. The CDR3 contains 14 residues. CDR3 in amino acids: CASSWGTGGFPQHF. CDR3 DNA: TGTGCCAGCAGCTGGGGGACAGGGGGGTTCCCCCAGCATTTT.

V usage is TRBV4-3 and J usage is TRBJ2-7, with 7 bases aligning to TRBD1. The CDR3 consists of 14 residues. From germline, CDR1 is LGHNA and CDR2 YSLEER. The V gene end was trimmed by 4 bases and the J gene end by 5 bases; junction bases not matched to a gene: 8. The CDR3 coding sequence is TGCGCCAGCAGCCGCGAAATCCAGGGGGACGAGCAGTACTTC. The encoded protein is CASSREIQGDEQYF.

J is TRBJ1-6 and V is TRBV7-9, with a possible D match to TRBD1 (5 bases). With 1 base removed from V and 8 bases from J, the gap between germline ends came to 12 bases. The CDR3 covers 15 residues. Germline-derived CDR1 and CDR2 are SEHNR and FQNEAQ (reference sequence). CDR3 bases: TGTGCCAGCAGCTTAGAGGGGCCAAGGGATTCACCCCTCCACTTT. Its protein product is CASSLEGPRDSPLHF.

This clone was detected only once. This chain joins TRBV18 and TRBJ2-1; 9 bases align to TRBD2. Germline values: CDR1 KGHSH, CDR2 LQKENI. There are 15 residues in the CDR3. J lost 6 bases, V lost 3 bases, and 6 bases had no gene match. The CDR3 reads CASSPVAGASNEQFF. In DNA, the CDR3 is TGTGCCAGCTCACCTGTAGCGGGAGCCTCCAATGAGCAGTTCTTC.

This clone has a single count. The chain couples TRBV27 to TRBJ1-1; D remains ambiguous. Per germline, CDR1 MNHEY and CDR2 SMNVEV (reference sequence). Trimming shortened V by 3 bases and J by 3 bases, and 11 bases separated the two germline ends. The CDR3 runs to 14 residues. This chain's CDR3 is CASSFSVEDTEAFF. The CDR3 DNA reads TGTGCCAGCAGTTTTTCTGTAGAGGACACTGAAGCTTTCTTT.

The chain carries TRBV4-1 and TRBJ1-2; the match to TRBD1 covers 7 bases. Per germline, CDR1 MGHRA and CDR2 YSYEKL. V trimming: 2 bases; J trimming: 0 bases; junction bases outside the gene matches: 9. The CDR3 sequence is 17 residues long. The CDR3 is CASSQMPNRGANYGYTF. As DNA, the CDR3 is TGCGCCAGCAGCCAAATGCCCAACAGGGGAGCTAACTATGGCTACACCTTC.

CDR3 nucleotides: TGTGCCATAACAGGGGGCTTAGGCACTGAAGCTTTCTTT. Translation gives CAITGGLGTEAFF. The chain is built from TRBV10-3 and TRBJ1-1, with 9 bases identical to TRBD1. This CDR3 spans 13 amino acids. The ends lost 9 bases at V and 4 bases at J; junction bases unmatched: 6. Germline loops: CDR1 ENHRY, CDR2 SYGVKD.

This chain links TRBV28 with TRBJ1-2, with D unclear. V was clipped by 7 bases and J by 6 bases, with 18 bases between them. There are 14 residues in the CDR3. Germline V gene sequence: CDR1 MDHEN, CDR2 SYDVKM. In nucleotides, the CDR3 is TGTGCCAGCACTCTTTATGTACGAGCGGATGGCTACACCTTC. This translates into CASTLYVRADGYTF.

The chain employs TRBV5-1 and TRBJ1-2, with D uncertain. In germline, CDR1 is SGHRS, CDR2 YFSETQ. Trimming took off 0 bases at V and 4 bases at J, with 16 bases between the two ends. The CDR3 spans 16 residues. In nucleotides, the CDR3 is TGCGCCAGCAGCTTGGGAGAGGCTGGCGCGGGCTATGGCTACACCTTC. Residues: CASSLGEAGAGYGYTF. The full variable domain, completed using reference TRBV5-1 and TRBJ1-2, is KAGVTQTPRYLIKTRGQQVTLSCSPISGHRSVSWYQQTPGQGLQFLFEYFSETQRNKGNFPGRFSGRQFSNSRSEMNVSTLELGDSALYLCASSLGEAGAGYGYTFGSGTRLTVV.

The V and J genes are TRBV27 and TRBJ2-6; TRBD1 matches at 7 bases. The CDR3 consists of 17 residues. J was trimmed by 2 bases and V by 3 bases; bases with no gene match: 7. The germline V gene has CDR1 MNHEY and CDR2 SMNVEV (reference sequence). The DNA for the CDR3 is TGTGCCAGCAGTTTGGCTACAGGGGTAACTGGGGCCAACGTCCTGACTTTC. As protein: CASSLATGVTGANVLTF.

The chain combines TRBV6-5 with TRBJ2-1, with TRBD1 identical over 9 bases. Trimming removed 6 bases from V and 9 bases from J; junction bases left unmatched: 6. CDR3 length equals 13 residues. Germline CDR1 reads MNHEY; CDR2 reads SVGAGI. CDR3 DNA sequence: TGTGCCAGCAGCTCTAACAGGGGGCTTGAGCAGTTCTTC. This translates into CASSSNRGLEQFF.

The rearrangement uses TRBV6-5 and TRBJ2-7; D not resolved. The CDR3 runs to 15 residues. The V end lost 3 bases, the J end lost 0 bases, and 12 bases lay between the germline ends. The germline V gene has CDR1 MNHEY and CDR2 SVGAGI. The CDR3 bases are TGTGCCAGCAGTTATCAGGCAGGAAGCTCCTACGAGCAGTACTTC. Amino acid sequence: CASSYQAGSSYEQYF.

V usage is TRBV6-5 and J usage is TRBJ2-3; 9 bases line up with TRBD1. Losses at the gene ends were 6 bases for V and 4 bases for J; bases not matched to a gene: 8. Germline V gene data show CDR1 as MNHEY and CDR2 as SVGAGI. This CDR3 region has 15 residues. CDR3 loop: CASRTPGQGADTQYF. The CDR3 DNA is TGTGCCAGCAGAACACCGGGACAGGGCGCAGATACGCAGTATTTT.